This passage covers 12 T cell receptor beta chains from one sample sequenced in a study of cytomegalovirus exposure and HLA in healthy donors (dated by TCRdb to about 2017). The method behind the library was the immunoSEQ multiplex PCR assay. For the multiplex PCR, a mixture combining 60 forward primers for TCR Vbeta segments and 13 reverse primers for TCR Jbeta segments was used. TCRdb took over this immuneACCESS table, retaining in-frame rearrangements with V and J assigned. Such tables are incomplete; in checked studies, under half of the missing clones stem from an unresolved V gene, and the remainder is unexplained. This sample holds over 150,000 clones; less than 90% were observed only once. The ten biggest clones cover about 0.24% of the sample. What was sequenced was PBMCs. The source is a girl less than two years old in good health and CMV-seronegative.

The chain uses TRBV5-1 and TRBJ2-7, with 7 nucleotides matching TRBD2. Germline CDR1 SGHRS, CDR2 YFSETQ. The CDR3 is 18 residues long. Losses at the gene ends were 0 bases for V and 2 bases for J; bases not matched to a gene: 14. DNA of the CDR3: TGCGCCAGCAGCTTGGCCTTCCTGACACCTCGGGAGGCCTACGAGCAGTACTTC. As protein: CASSLAFLTPREAYEQYF.

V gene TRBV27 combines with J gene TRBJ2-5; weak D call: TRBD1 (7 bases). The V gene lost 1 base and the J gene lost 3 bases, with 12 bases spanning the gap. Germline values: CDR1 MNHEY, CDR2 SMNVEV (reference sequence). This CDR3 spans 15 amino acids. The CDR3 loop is CASSLWAGGKETQYF. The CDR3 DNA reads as TGTGCCAGCAGTTTATGGGCAGGGGGGAAAGAGACCCAGTACTTC.

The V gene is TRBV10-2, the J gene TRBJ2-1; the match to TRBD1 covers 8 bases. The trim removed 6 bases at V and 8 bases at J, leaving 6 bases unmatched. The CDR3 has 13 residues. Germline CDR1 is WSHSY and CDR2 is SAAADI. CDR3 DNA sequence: TGCGCCAGCAGGCAGACAGGGGAGGATGAGCAGTTCTTC. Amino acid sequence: CASRQTGEDEQFF.

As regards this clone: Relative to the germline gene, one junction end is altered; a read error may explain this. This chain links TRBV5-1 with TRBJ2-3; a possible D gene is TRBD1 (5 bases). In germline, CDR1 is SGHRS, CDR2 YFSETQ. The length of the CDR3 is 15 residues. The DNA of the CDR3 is TGCGCCAGCGGGCTTGGAATCGCGGTCACAGGTACGCAGTATTTT. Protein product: CASGLGIAVTGTQYF.

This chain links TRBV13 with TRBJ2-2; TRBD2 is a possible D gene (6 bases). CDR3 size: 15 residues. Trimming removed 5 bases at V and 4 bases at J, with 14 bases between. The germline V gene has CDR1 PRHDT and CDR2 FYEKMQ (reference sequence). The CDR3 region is CASSLNMGGTGELFF. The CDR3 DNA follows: TGTGCCAGCAGCCTTAATATGGGAGGCACCGGGGAGCTGTTTTTT.

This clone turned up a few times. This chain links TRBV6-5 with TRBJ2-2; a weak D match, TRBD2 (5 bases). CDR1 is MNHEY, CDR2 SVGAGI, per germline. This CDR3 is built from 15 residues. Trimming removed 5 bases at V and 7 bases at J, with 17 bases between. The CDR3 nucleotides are TGTGCCAGCAGTGTTGGACTCTACCCAGTCGGGGAGCTGTTTTTT. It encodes CASSVGLYPVGELFF.

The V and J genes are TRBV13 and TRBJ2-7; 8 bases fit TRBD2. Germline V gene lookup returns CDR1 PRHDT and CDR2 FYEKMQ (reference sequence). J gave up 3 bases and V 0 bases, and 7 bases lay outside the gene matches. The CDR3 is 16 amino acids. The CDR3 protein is CASSLGDREGVYEQYF. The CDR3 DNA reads TGTGCCAGCAGCTTAGGCGATCGGGAGGGTGTCTACGAGCAGTACTTC.

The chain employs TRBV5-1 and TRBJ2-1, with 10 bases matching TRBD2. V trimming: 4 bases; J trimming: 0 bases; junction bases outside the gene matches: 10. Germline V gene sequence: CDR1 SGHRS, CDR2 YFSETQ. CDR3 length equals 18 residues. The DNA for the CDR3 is TGCGCCAGCAGCGGGGTGGGCCTAGCGGGGGCCTCCTACAATGAGCAGTTCTTC. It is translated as CASSGVGLAGASYNEQFF.

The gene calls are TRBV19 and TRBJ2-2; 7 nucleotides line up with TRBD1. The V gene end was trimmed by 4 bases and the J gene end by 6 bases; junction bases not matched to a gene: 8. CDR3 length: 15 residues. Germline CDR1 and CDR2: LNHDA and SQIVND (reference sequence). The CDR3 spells CASSTQPGGPGELFF. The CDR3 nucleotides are TGTGCCAGTAGTACGCAACCAGGGGGTCCCGGGGAGCTGTTTTTT.

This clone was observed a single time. CDR3 nucleotide sequence: TGTGCCAGCAGAGCAGAGACAGGGGACGTCCTCAATGAGCAGTTCTTC. Translating it yields CASRAETGDVLNEQFF. The chain couples TRBV2 to TRBJ2-1, with TRBD1 matching 8 bases. Unmatched junction bases numbered 13, after V lost 6 bases and J lost 6 bases. Germline lookup yields CDR1 SNHLY and CDR2 FYNNEI. The CDR3 is 16 residues long.

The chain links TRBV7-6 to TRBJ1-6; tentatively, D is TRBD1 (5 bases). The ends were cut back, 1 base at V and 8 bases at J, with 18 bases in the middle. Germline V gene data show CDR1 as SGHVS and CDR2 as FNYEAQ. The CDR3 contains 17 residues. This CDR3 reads CASSLGLRGWGYSPLHF. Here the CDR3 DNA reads TGTGCCAGCAGCTTAGGGTTAAGGGGTTGGGGTTATTCACCCCTCCACTTT. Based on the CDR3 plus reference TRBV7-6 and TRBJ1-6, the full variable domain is GAGVSQSPRYKVTKRGQDVALRCDPISGHVSLYWYRQALGQGPEFLTYFNYEAQQDKSGLPNDRFSAERPEGSISTLTIQRTEQRDSAMYRCASSLGLRGWGYSPLHFGNGTRLTVT.

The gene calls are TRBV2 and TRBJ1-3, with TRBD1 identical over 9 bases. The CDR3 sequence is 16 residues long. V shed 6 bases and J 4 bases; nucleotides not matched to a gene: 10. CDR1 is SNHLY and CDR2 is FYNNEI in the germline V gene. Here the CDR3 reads CASRKQQGAYGNTIYF. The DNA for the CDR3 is TGTGCCAGCAGGAAACAACAGGGGGCGTACGGAAACACCATATATTTT.